This T cell receptor (beta chain) was found in a study of neurological immune-mediated disorders. Study-wide results and caveats: Subjects shared no identical expanded-clone CDR3 amino acid sequences, suggesting private TCR-beta repertoires in all groups.

Over 190 million TCR-beta sequences from 15-18 subjects came out of each sequencing run. In TCRdb, the 5' RACE reads were re-called with MiXCR into one record per CDR3 protein. The sample contains more than 30,000 distinct CDR3 sequences, around an eighth of which appear only once. This clonotype was found many times. No antigen is known for it. This may be a read error: a much more frequent sequence differs by one nucleotide. This CDR3 contains 15 residues. V shed 6 bases and J 3 bases; nucleotides not matched to a gene: 8. Time point: longitudinal time-point 2. The clonotype originates from a woman aged 40 to 50 in good health. Specimen: PBMCs. The J gene is TRBJ2-3, the V gene TRBV12-3 or TRBV12-4; TRBD1 matches 8 bases. The CDR3: CASSLTRTGTDTQYF. DNA of the CDR3: TGTGCCAGCAGCCTGACCAGGACAGGGACAGATACGCAGTATTTT.